This TCR beta chain was sequenced for a study of shared clonotypes between healthy human individuals. The study's findings and limits: Generation probabilities were higher for clonotypes shared across all four sorted-subset donors than for unshared ones. Memory subsets generally showed lower estimated richness than naive subsets.

Terminally differentiated effector memory CD45RA+ cells were left out of the naive CD8 fraction, which was CD45RO-negative and positively selected for CCR7. Among the donors, all were Caucasian adults who lived in Nashville, Tennessee. About this clone: Its antigen is as yet unknown.

Trimming removed 5 bases from V and 3 bases from J, with 13 bases in between. Per the germline V gene, CDR1 is MDHEN and CDR2 is SYDVKM. This CDR3 comprises 14 residues. Measured with immunoSEQ multiplex PCR; TCRdb has only the in-frame clones, and not every one. In the table there are about 2.2 million clones, roughly 95% of which are singletons. Material for sequencing was naive CD8+ T cells from PBMCs. The gene calls are TRBV28 and TRBJ1-2; D gene unclear. The receptor's source is a man aged 18-30 years in good health. Some clones in this sample may be carry-over from other donors' samples. The CDR3 DNA reads as TGTGCCAGCAGTGAAGCTCCCGGGGACTATGGCTACACCTTC. This encodes CASSEAPGDYGYTF.